The TCR beta chain described here comes from a study of blood T cell repertoires in COVID-19 (dated by TCRdb to the early 2020s). The study in broad terms: Samples covering the acute and convalescent phases of COVID-19 were provided by collaborators in the United States, Italy and Spain. The samples were drawn from the first 160 participants of the ongoing ImmuneRACE study and from 1,254 subjects provided by 6 global collaborators. Nearly every sample came with metadata listing a de-identified subject ID, COVID-19 status, age in years and sex. The prospective study material was composed of cDNA or gDNA derived from T cells, B-cell-depleted T cells, or PBMCs. The dataset comprised deeply sampled blood TCRbeta repertoires from subjects exposed to, actively infected with, or recovered from COVID-19. Where available, HLA class I and class II types were taken from metadata supplied by the sample provider and were not determined by assay-based typing. The repertoires were released in a freely available public database meant as a resource for research on the immune response to SARS-CoV-2. Study-wide conclusions, independent of this receptor: How much clinical and demographic metadata was included differed by source and by participant, and the metadata was provided uncurated.

With regard to this clone: Its antigen specificity is not known. No much larger clonotype is one base removed from it; base qualities were not supplied.

The immunoSEQ Assay, a bias-controlled multiplex PCR, was used to amplify TCRbeta CDR3 regions from genomic DNA. The authors' analysis ran thus. Nucleated cell counts per sample were estimated from amplification of reference gene primers within the assay. Sequence reads were collapsed and filtered to measure the absolute abundance of every unique TCRbeta CDR3 rearrangement. For each sample, productive Simpson clonality was calculated as the square root of Simpson's diversity index over productive rearrangements. As stored in TCRdb, this immuneACCESS dataset retains in-frame rearrangements with V and J assigned. A fraction of the clones does not appear; measured against another copy, unresolved V genes explain less than half of the discrepancy, and the remainder lacks a known reason. That table is the source of V, J and clone size, and D and trimming were worked out from the DNA. In all, the sample holds 150,000 to 200,000 clones, and approximately 86% of those were seen once. Roughly 7% of the sample comes from the top ten.

Each collaborating institution followed its own protocols to collect whole blood in K2EDTA tubes. For TCRbeta analysis, collaborators shipped samples in one of three forms: frozen whole blood, isolated PBMCs, or DNA extracted from either of those sample types. V and J lose 4 bases and 8 bases, and a span of 12 bases separates them. Including the terminal cysteine and phenylalanine, the CDR3 comprises 13 residues. The retained sequence is limited to the CDR3, 39 bases, with the frame set at the first base. The chain is encoded by TRBV12-3 or TRBV12-4 joined to TRBJ2-1; the best D guess is TRBD1, with 6 bases matching. This TCR was recovered from an elderly woman in a cohort sampled during active or convalescent COVID-19. Sequenced input: peripheral blood. The bases read TGTGCCAGCAGTTATCAGGGGCCGGATGAGCAGTTCTTC. Translation gives CASSYQGPDEQFF.